This T cell receptor (beta chain) was obtained from a study of T cells in localized non-small cell lung cancer. Sequencing used immunoSEQ multiplex PCR; TCRdb keeps in-frame clones, though not all of them. Of about 78,000 clones listed, roughly 81% were seen once; the top ten hold approximately 2.8%. The sequence came from a man between 40 and 75 years old with stage I lung adenocarcinoma. Sample: peripheral blood, taken before any cancer treatment.

The CDR3, as DNA: TGTGCCAGCAGTTTAGCTAATGAGCAGTTCTTC. The encoded protein is CASSLANEQFF. The chain has TRBV28 and TRBJ2-1; D is unresolved. Trimming removed 2 bases from V and 7 bases from J, with 3 bases in between. The germline gives CDR1 MDHEN, CDR2 SYDVKM. This CDR3 contains 11 residues.